These T cell receptor beta chains were read from a single sample in a study of T cell repertoires in cytomegalovirus infection. TCRdb passed the reads through MiXCR, listing each CDR3 protein once. Of hundreds of thousands of distinct CDR3 sequences detected, less than 25% appear once; the ten largest clones hold approximately 8%. The sample comprised CD8+ T cells from PBMCs. The source is a human donor in good health (CMV status not recorded). Some clones in this sample may be carry-over from other donors' samples. The CDR3 runs from the conserved cysteine through the conserved F or W. The D gene is left open where the match is weak. Size is stated for part of the rows, as once, few or many counts, or as a class when the clone is expanded.

CDR3aa: CASGSSGGDTGELFF
CDR3nt: TGTGCCAGCGGATCTAGCGGGGGTGACACCGGGGAGCTGTTTTTT
d_gene: TRBD2
abundance: .
v_gene: TRBV6-2/TRBV6-3
j_gene: TRBJ2-2

CDR3aa: CSARDGQGVHNEQFF
CDR3nt: TGCAGTGCTAGAGATGGTCAGGGGGTCCACAATGAGCAGTTCTTC
d_gene: TRBD1
abundance: few
v_gene: TRBV20-1
j_gene: TRBJ2-1

CDR3aa: CASSLEWSSGANVLTF
CDR3nt: TGTGCCAGCAGCTTAGAGTGGAGCTCTGGGGCCAACGTCCTGACTTTC
d_gene: .
abundance: many
v_gene: TRBV7-6
j_gene: TRBJ2-6

CDR3aa: CASSYGGQETQYF
CDR3nt: TGTGCCAGCAGTTATGGTGGACAAGAGACCCAGTACTTC
d_gene: .
abundance: many
v_gene: TRBV6-5
j_gene: TRBJ2-5

CDR3aa: CASSEEGAIDTQYF
CDR3nt: TGCGCCAGCAGTGAGGAGGGGGCGATAGATACGCAGTATTTT
d_gene: TRBD1
abundance: many
v_gene: TRBV10-2
j_gene: TRBJ2-3

CDR3aa: CASSLSSRLADTGELFF
CDR3nt: TGTGCCAGCAGCCTATCCTCCAGACTAGCGGACACCGGGGAGCTGTTTTTT
d_gene: TRBD2
abundance: .
v_gene: TRBV7-6
j_gene: TRBJ2-2

CDR3aa: CASLAGGHTDTQYF
CDR3nt: TGTGCCAGCCTTGCGGGGGGGCATACAGATACGCAGTATTTT
d_gene: TRBD2
abundance: few
v_gene: TRBV10-3
j_gene: TRBJ2-3

CDR3aa: CASPGQMNTEAFF
CDR3nt: TGTGCCAGTCCGGGACAGATGAACACTGAAGCTTTCTTT
d_gene: TRBD1
abundance: few
v_gene: TRBV2
j_gene: TRBJ1-1

CDR3aa: CASSEVYTSSYNSPLHF
CDR3nt: TGTGCCAGCAGCGAAGTTTACACGAGCTCCTATAATTCACCCCTCCACTTT
d_gene: .
abundance: few
v_gene: TRBV14
j_gene: TRBJ1-6

CDR3aa: CASSQIIGGNEQFF
CDR3nt: TGCGCCAGCAGCCAAATAATTGGCGGGAATGAGCAGTTCTTC
d_gene: .
abundance: few
v_gene: TRBV4-1
j_gene: TRBJ2-1

CDR3aa: CSARGSVGTEAFF
CDR3nt: TGCAGTGCTAGGGGCTCGGTCGGGACTGAAGCTTTCTTT
d_gene: .
abundance: .
v_gene: TRBV20-1
j_gene: TRBJ1-1

CDR3aa: CVSSLASGTGDTGELFF
CDR3nt: TGTGTCAGCAGCTTAGCATCGGGGACAGGGGACACCGGGGAGCTGTTTTTT
d_gene: TRBD1
abundance: .
v_gene: TRBV7-4
j_gene: TRBJ2-2

CDR3aa: CASGFVEEQFF
CDR3nt: TGTGCCAGCGGATTTGTGGAAGAGCAGTTCTTC
d_gene: .
abundance: few
v_gene: TRBV7-9
j_gene: TRBJ2-1

CDR3aa: CSVEEPSGGAYTQYF
CDR3nt: TGCAGCGTTGAAGAACCTAGCGGGGGGGCGTATACGCAGTATTTT
d_gene: TRBD2
abundance: .
v_gene: TRBV29-1
j_gene: TRBJ2-3

CDR3aa: CASSLVAGGSYEQYF
CDR3nt: TGTGCCAGCAGCCTCGTAGCGGGGGGCTCCTACGAGCAGTACTTC
d_gene: TRBD2
abundance: few
v_gene: TRBV5-4
j_gene: TRBJ2-7

CDR3aa: CASSVQGAGEQYF
CDR3nt: TGCGCCAGCAGTGTTCAGGGGGCTGGAGAGCAGTACTTC
d_gene: TRBD1
abundance: few
v_gene: TRBV10-1
j_gene: TRBJ2-7

CDR3aa: CASSLTAPRTTDTQYF
CDR3nt: TGTGCCAGCAGCCTTACGGCCCCGAGAACCACAGATACGCAGTATTTT
d_gene: .
abundance: few
v_gene: TRBV7-6
j_gene: TRBJ2-3